The 19 T cell receptor beta chains given below trace back to one sample, sequenced in a study of control samples from healthy donors and cancer patients (dated by TCRdb to 2020 to 2022). Libraries were constructed by the immunoSEQ multiplex PCR assay. Entries here come from immuneACCESS through TCRdb and include only in-frame sequences with V and J called. Some clones fail to appear in such tables; in the studies checked, an unresolved V gene covers under half of the shortfall, and the cause of the remainder is unknown. The sample includes 170,000 or so clones, with around 90% observed a single time. 2% to 2.5% of the sample belongs to the ten largest clones. What was sequenced was blood. The receptors shown here come from a woman between 40 and 55 years old in good health.

Points on this clone: The identical CDR3 is also encoded by other nucleotide sequences in the sample. The genes are TRBV5-1 and TRBJ2-1, with D possibly TRBD2 on 6 matching bases. Trimming stripped 4 bases from V and 0 bases from J, with 11 bases between. Germline V gives CDR1 SGHRS, CDR2 YFSETQ. CDR3 length equals 15 residues. CDR3 loop: CASSPDGGSYNEQFF. The DNA for the CDR3 is TGCGCCAGCAGCCCCGACGGGGGCTCCTACAATGAGCAGTTCTTC.

In DNA form, the CDR3 reads TGTGCCAGCAGTCCCCAGACAGGAGCGAAGTACTTC. This sequence encodes CASSPQTGAKYF. The chain links TRBV12-3 or TRBV12-4 to TRBJ2-7; weak D call: TRBD1 (6 bases). There are 12 residues in the CDR3. Deletions cut 5 bases from V and 11 bases from J, with 16 bases between.

This clone was observed a few times. J is TRBJ1-1 and V is TRBV5-1; D gene ambiguous. Per the germline V gene, CDR1 is SGHRS and CDR2 is YFSETQ. Trimming stripped 0 bases from V and 1 base from J, with 4 bases between. CDR3 length equals 13 residues. This CDR3 is CASSLVANTEAFF. The CDR3 nucleotides read TGCGCCAGCAGCTTGGTGGCGAACACTGAAGCTTTCTTT.

V and J are TRBV6-1 and TRBJ1-2; perhaps TRBD1 as D (5 bases). Germline V gene data show CDR1 as MNHNS and CDR2 as SASEGT. The CDR3 contains 15 residues. V lost 1 base to trimming and J lost 4 bases, with 13 bases between them. CDR3 in DNA: TGTGCCAGCAGTGAAGTCTCAGGACAACCCTATGGCTACACCTTC. It encodes CASSEVSGQPYGYTF.

This clone was observed a few times. CDR3 amino acids: CASSVSGTTNEQFF. In nucleotides, the CDR3 is TGTGCCAGCAGCGTCTCCGGGACAACAAATGAGCAGTTCTTC. This chain joins TRBV7-9 and TRBJ2-1; D is perhaps TRBD1 (6 bases). Germline CDR1 is SEHNR and CDR2 is FQNEAQ (reference sequence). CDR3 length: 14 amino acids. Trimming took 5 bases from V and 7 from J, leaving 15 bases between them.

V usage is TRBV6-5 and J usage is TRBJ1-2, with 8 nucleotides matching TRBD1. Germline-derived CDR1 and CDR2 are MNHEY and SVGAGI. The CDR3 runs to 14 residues. J was trimmed by 7 bases and V by 7 bases; bases with no gene match: 11. The CDR3 region is CASNGQGTGFGYTF. DNA for the CDR3: TGTGCCAGCAACGGACAGGGTACAGGATTTGGCTACACCTTC.

The genes are TRBV18 and TRBJ1-1; maybe TRBD1 (5 bases). V was shortened by 3 bases and J by 1 base, with 9 bases between the two germline ends. The CDR3 contains 14 residues. Germline CDR1 KGHSH, CDR2 LQKENI. The CDR3 bases are TGTGCCAGCTCACCGGGGGGGACGAACACTGAAGCTTTCTTT. Translating it yields CASSPGGTNTEAFF. Full variable domain (missing parts from reference TRBV18 and TRBJ1-1): NAGVMQNPRHLVRRRGQEARLRCSPMKGHSHVYWYRQLPEEGLKFMVYLQKENIIDESGMPKERFSAEFPKEGPSILRIQQVVRGDSAAYFCASSPGGTNTEAFFGQGTRLTVV.

V gene TRBV2 combines with J gene TRBJ2-5; D unresolved. Trimming stripped 4 bases from V and 1 base from J, with 7 bases between. CDR3 size: 13 residues. The germline gives CDR1 SNHLY, CDR2 FYNNEI. The CDR3 loop is CASSGITQETQYF. The CDR3 DNA reads as TGTGCCAGCAGTGGTATCACCCAAGAGACCCAGTACTTC.

The CDR3 region is CSASVTGRNTDTQYF. CDR3 DNA sequence: TGCAGTGCTAGTGTGACAGGGAGAAACACAGATACGCAGTATTTT. The V call is TRBV20-1, the J call TRBJ2-3; 7 positions match TRBD1. The CDR3 sequence is 15 residues long. The germline CDR1 and CDR2 sequences are DFQATT and SNEGSKA (reference sequence). Trimming cost V 3 bases and J 2 bases; bases outside gene matches: 8.

This chain links TRBV2 with TRBJ1-2, with 7 bases aligning to TRBD1. This CDR3 comprises 16 residues. The V gene end was trimmed by 7 bases and the J gene end by 0 bases; junction bases not matched to a gene: 11. The germline V gene has CDR1 SNHLY and CDR2 FYNNEI. In DNA form, the CDR3 reads TGTGCCAGCATCCGGGACAGAGAGCGGACTAACTATGGCTACACCTTC. This translates into CASIRDRERTNYGYTF.

This sequence joins TRBV4-1 and TRBJ1-1; D perhaps matches TRBD1 (5 bases). V was pared by 6 bases and J by 1 base, with 12 bases between. This CDR3 has 14 amino acids. Germline-derived CDR1 and CDR2 are MGHRA and YSYEKL. The CDR3 nucleotides are TGCGCCAGCAGAGGGACTCTCAGGAACACTGAAGCTTTCTTT. Protein product: CASRGTLRNTEAFF.

V usage is TRBV7-2 and J usage is TRBJ2-2, with 8 bases fitting TRBD2. Germline V lookup: CDR1 SGHTA, CDR2 FQGNSA. The CDR3 extends over 17 amino acids. V was pared by 2 bases and J by 7 bases, with 12 bases of the junction left unmatched. This chain's CDR3 is CASSLIPGGAGGGELFF. The CDR3 DNA reads as TGTGCCAGCAGCTTAATCCCCGGGGGGGCCGGTGGCGGGGAGCTGTTTTTT.

V gene TRBV5-1 combines with J gene TRBJ2-5; the D gene is possibly TRBD2 (6 bases). This CDR3 contains 15 residues. The V gene lost 2 bases and the J gene lost 5 bases, with 16 bases spanning the gap. The germline CDR1 and CDR2 sequences are SGHRS and YFSETQ. The CDR3 DNA reads TGCGCCAGCAGCTTAGGTGGAGGCCGGGGGGAGACCCAGTACTTC. Its protein product is CASSLGGGRGETQYF. The full variable domain, in which reference TRBV5-1 and TRBJ2-5 provide the parts outside the CDR3, is KAGVTQTPRYLIKTRGQQVTLSCSPISGHRSVSWYQQTPGQGLQFLFEYFSETQRNKGNFPGRFSGRQFSNSRSEMNVSTLELGDSALYLCASSLGGGRGETQYFGPGTRLLVL.

The chain recombines TRBV2 with TRBJ2-7; D remains ambiguous. CDR3 length equals 13 residues. Trimming pared 2 bases from V and 4 bases from J, leaving 9 bases between. The germline V gene has CDR1 SNHLY and CDR2 FYNNEI. The CDR3: CASSERMGYEQYF. As DNA, the CDR3 is TGTGCCAGCAGTGAACGTATGGGGTACGAGCAGTACTTC.

This chain connects TRBV4-1 to TRBJ1-5; TRBD1 is a possible D gene (5 bases). There are 16 residues in the CDR3. CDR1 MGHRA and CDR2 YSYEKL come from the germline V gene. Trimming stripped 1 base from V and 2 bases from J, with 12 bases between. The DNA for the CDR3 is TGCGCCAGCAGCCAAGGCAAGGGGACCCGCAATCAGCCCCAGCATTTT. Residues: CASSQGKGTRNQPQHF.

This chain links TRBV10-1 with TRBJ1-1, with a weak D call TRBD1 (6 bases). Germline V gene data show CDR1 as WNHNN and CDR2 as SYGVQD (reference sequence). Trimming shortened V by 3 bases and J by 5 bases, and 13 bases separated the two germline ends. The CDR3 runs 14 residues. CDR3 residues: CASSDYTGSTEAFF. CDR3 sequence (DNA): TGCGCCAGCAGTGACTACACAGGGAGTACTGAAGCTTTCTTT.

For the CDR3, the DNA is TGTGCCAGCAGTTACTCGGGCTCCGACAGTCGCCAAAGCTACACCTTC. Protein sequence: CASSYSGSDSRQSYTF. The chain combines TRBV6-5 with TRBJ1-2; tentative D call: TRBD1 (5 bases). Looked up from germline, CDR1 is MNHEY and CDR2 is SVGAGI. The CDR3 runs 16 residues. The V end lost 0 bases, the J end lost 9 bases, and 20 bases lay between the germline ends.

This rearrangement joins TRBV19 to TRBJ2-6; 8 bases are a match to TRBD2. In germline, CDR1 is LNHDA, CDR2 SQIVND (reference sequence). V lost 2 bases and J lost 4; bases outside the gene matches: 7. The CDR3 extends over 17 amino acids. CDR3 nucleotide sequence: TGTGCCAGTAGTATATGGAGCGGGGGAGCAGGGGCCAACGTCCTGACTTTC. Translated: CASSIWSGGAGANVLTF.

The rearrangement joins TRBV9 to TRBJ2-2; no reliable D call. Germline V lookup: CDR1 SGDLS, CDR2 YYNGEE. This CDR3 is built from 12 residues. V shed 6 bases and J shed 5 bases, with 8 bases lying between them. CDR3 DNA: TGTGCCAGCACCTCCAAGACCGGGGAGCTGTTTTTT. Protein: CASTSKTGELFF. Complete variable domain (other parts from reference TRBV9 and TRBJ2-2): DSGVTQTPKHLITATGQRVTLRCSPRSGDLSVYWYQQSLDQGLQFLIQYYNGEERAKGNILERFSAQQFPDLHSELNLSSLELGDSALYFCASTSKTGELFFGEGSRLTVL.